Presented here are 17 T cell receptor beta chains from one specimen sequenced in a study of T cells after posttransplantation cyclophosphamide. Cells defined as naive were viable CD3+CD4+ or CD3+CD8+ and CCR7+CD45RA+CD45RO-CD95-CD27+CD28+. Profiled with immunoSEQ multiplex PCR; TCRdb holds only in-frame clones, not every one. This table holds fewer than 20,000 clones, roughly 94% found once. Material: naive CD4+ T cells sorted from blood. These receptors came from a woman in her fifties or sixties in good health and a related stem cell transplant donor.

V usage is TRBV30 and J usage is TRBJ1-2; TRBD1 agrees at 8 bases. Per the germline V gene, CDR1 is GTSNPN and CDR2 is SVGIG (reference sequence). The ends lost 3 bases at V and 9 bases at J; junction bases unmatched: 6. This CDR3 comprises 12 residues. The CDR3 loop reads CAWRPGQGCYTF. CDR3 DNA: TGTGCCTGGAGACCCGGACAGGGATGCTACACCTTC.

CDR3 sequence reads: CASSRRPGTGAGANVLTF. The CDR3 DNA is TGTGCCAGCAGCCGACGTCCCGGGACAGGGGCTGGGGCCAACGTCCTGACTTTC. The chain couples TRBV4-2 to TRBJ2-6, with 10 bases identical to TRBD1. The CDR3 is 18 residues long. J lost 2 bases, V lost 4 bases, and 8 bases had no gene match. Looked up from germline, CDR1 is LGHNA and CDR2 is YNFKEQ.

CDR3 DNA sequence: TGTGCCAGTAGTCGGGGGGGACAGGGAGAAGAAAAACTGTTTTTT. It translates to CASSRGGQGEEKLFF. V is TRBV19 and J is TRBJ1-4, with TRBD1 matching 9 bases. There are 15 residues in the CDR3. Per germline, CDR1 LNHDA and CDR2 SQIVND (reference sequence). The ends lost 5 bases at V and 8 bases at J; junction bases unmatched: 9.

The CDR3 here is CASSSGLALNTGELFF. The CDR3 nucleotides read TGCGCCAGCAGCTCGGGACTAGCGTTGAACACCGGGGAGCTGTTTTTT. The genes are TRBV5-1 and TRBJ2-2; 10 bases match TRBD2. From germline, CDR1 is SGHRS and CDR2 YFSETQ. The CDR3 spans 16 residues. Trimming at V came to 3 bases and at J to 1 base, leaving 3 bases not matched to a gene.

The rearrangement links TRBV10-3 to TRBJ2-5; D possibly corresponds to TRBD2 (6 bases). The J call may not be correct, given that the DNA end is closer to TRBJ2-7. This CDR3 spans 16 amino acids. Germline V lookup: CDR1 ENHRY, CDR2 SYGVKD. In DNA form, the CDR3 reads TGTGCCATCAGTGAGTCCGGCAGCTTCGGGAGCTACGAGCAGTACTTC. Its protein is CAISESGSFGSYEQYF.

A word on this clone: Since the CDR3 does not end with the conserved phenylalanine or tryptophan, this likely comes from a read error. The chain carries TRBV28 and TRBJ1-2, with D possibly matching TRBD1 (5 bases). The CDR3 length is 13 residues. Looked up from germline, CDR1 is MDHEN and CDR2 is SYDVKM. V shed 3 bases and J shed 4 bases, with 9 bases lying between them. In DNA, the CDR3 is TGTGCCAGCAGTTTTAAACAGGTCTATGGCTACACCTCC. It is translated as CASSFKQVYGYTS.

The rearrangement joins TRBV21-1 to TRBJ2-5; TRBD1 is taken as the D call from the table, unchecked against the DNA. TRBV21-1 is tagged as a pseudogene. CDR3 length: 17 amino acids. The CDR3 is CASSITGTGPYQETQYF. Here the CDR3 DNA reads TGTGCCAGCAGCATCACGGGGACAGGGCCGTACCAAGAGACCCAGTACTTC.

This chain's CDR3 is CAIGTGERAFF. The CDR3 coding sequence is TGTGCCATTGGGACAGGGGAGAGAGCTTTCTTT. This chain connects TRBV10-3 to TRBJ1-1; 10 nucleotides line up with TRBD1. CDR1 ENHRY and CDR2 SYGVKD come from the germline V gene. The CDR3 is made up of 11 amino acids. Trimming took 9 bases from V and 10 from J; bases not matched to a gene: 5.

This sequence joins TRBV5-1 and TRBJ2-7, with 10 bases aligning to TRBD1. Trimming removed 0 bases from V and 5 bases from J; junction bases left unmatched: 5. Germline CDR1 is SGHRS and CDR2 is YFSETQ. This CDR3 spans 15 amino acids. As DNA, the CDR3 is TGCGCCAGCAGCTTGGAGACAGGGGGCCGAGACGAGCAGTACTTC. Amino acids: CASSLETGGRDEQYF. Full variable domain (remainder filled in from reference TRBV5-1 and TRBJ2-7): KAGVTQTPRYLIKTRGQQVTLSCSPISGHRSVSWYQQTPGQGLQFLFEYFSETQRNKGNFPGRFSGRQFSNSRSEMNVSTLELGDSALYLCASSLETGGRDEQYFGPGTRLTVT.

The chain couples TRBV18 to TRBJ1-3, with 8 nucleotides matching TRBD1. This CDR3 contains 18 residues. In germline, CDR1 is KGHSH, CDR2 LQKENI. V lost 2 bases to trimming and J lost 0 bases; unmatched junction nucleotides: 9. DNA of the CDR3: TGTGCCAGCTCACCAGAGGGGGACAGGCGCCACTCTGGAAACACCATATATTTT. This sequence encodes CASSPEGDRRHSGNTIYF.

The gene calls are TRBV6-6 and TRBJ2-7; maybe TRBD2 (6 bases). The CDR3 has 13 residues. Germline lookup yields CDR1 MNHNY and CDR2 SVGAGI (reference sequence). The ends were cut back, 9 bases at V and 5 bases at J, with 17 bases in the middle. Here the CDR3 reads CASKRTGVHEQYF. As DNA, the CDR3 is TGTGCCAGTAAAAGGACGGGAGTCCACGAGCAGTACTTC.

The V and J genes are TRBV28 and TRBJ2-7, with TRBD2 matching over 11 bases. From germline, CDR1 is MDHEN and CDR2 SYDVKM. V was clipped by 5 bases and J by 5 bases; unmatched bases: 17. The CDR3 has 18 amino acids. In DNA form, the CDR3 reads TGTGCCAGCAGTGTTGATCTAGCGGGAGGACTGGAGAAGAACGAGCAGTACTTC. Translation: CASSVDLAGGLEKNEQYF.

V usage is TRBV29-1 and J usage is TRBJ1-5; 8 bases are shared with TRBD1. The J segment lost 6 bases and the V segment lost 7 bases, leaving 5 bases of the junction unmatched. Germline values: CDR1 SQVTM, CDR2 ANQGSEA. CDR3 size: 12 residues. The CDR3 DNA reads as TGCAGCGCCGGACAGGGTGGTCAGCCCCAGCATTTT. Its protein is CSAGQGGQPQHF.

V gene TRBV6-6 combines with J gene TRBJ1-1; no reliable D call. Trimming removed 8 bases at V and 5 bases at J, with 18 bases between. The germline V gene has CDR1 MNHNY and CDR2 SVGAGI (reference sequence). The CDR3 totals 14 residues. This CDR3 reads CASLTTGRATEAFF. CDR3 coding DNA: TGTGCCAGCCTTACCACGGGAAGGGCGACTGAAGCTTTCTTT.

The chain uses TRBV6-5 and TRBJ1-2; 7 bases align to TRBD1. Germline V gene data show CDR1 as MNHEY and CDR2 as SVGAGI. This CDR3 has 12 amino acids. V was clipped by 6 bases and J by 6 bases; unmatched bases: 4. The CDR3 bases are TGTGCCAGCAGCGGGACAGCCGATGGCTACACCTTC. It encodes CASSGTADGYTF.

The V and J genes are TRBV6-6 and TRBJ1-5; D remains ambiguous. Germline V gene data show CDR1 as MNHNY and CDR2 as SVGAGI (reference sequence). The CDR3 is 14 amino acids. V was shortened by 0 bases and J by 6 bases, with 9 bases between the two germline ends. CDR3 loop: CASSYSGGRQPQHF. CDR3 coding DNA: TGTGCCAGCAGTTACTCAGGAGGGCGTCAGCCCCAGCATTTT.

This rearrangement joins TRBV19 to TRBJ1-4; 9 bases map to TRBD1. CDR3 length: 15 amino acids. V lost 5 bases and J lost 8; bases outside the gene matches: 9. Germline CDR1 reads LNHDA; CDR2 reads SQIVND (reference sequence). The CDR3, as DNA: TGTGCCAGTAGTCCACTGGACAGGGGACGAGAAAAACTGTTTTTT. This translates into CASSPLDRGREKLFF.